The 23 T cell receptor beta chains below come from one sample, sequenced in a study of T cells expressing NK-cell markers. TCRdb re-called the 5' RACE reads and gives one entry per CDR3 protein, without DNA. The table for this sample gives about 260,000 distinct CDR3 sequences. The sequenced sample was blood T cells: a sorted CD56 or NKG2C T cell subset, CD4+ or CD8+ T cells, or bulk PBMC T cells (not recorded which). The receptors stem from a woman aged 18-70 years in good health.

CDR3 protein: CASTTSGTSGILAKNIQYF. The V gene is TRBV19, the J gene TRBJ2-4; the D call of TRBD2 rests on TCRdb alone, since no DNA is present to check it. The CDR3 runs 19 residues. Germline CDR1 and CDR2: LNHDA and SQIVND (reference sequence).

The V gene is TRBV20-1, the J gene TRBJ2-7; TCRdb outputs TRBD2, but without DNA this stays unchecked. This CDR3 has 13 residues. Germline values: CDR1 DFQATT, CDR2 SNEGSKA (reference sequence). The CDR3 is CSTVAGPSYEQYF.

V is TRBV5-5 and J is TRBJ2-7; TCRdb proposes TRBD1, but this gene call is untestable without DNA. The CDR3 extends over 15 amino acids. Germline V gives CDR1 SGHKS, CDR2 YYEKEE (reference sequence). The CDR3 protein is CASSLSQGNFYEQYF.

The rearrangement links TRBV3-1 to TRBJ1-5. The length of the CDR3 is 14 residues. CDR1 is LGHDT and CDR2 is YNNKEL in the germline V gene (reference sequence). The CDR3 sequence: CASSGGVNSQPQHF.

The chain combines TRBV20-1 with TRBJ1-1; TCRdb gives TRBD1 as the D gene, but with no DNA this cannot be confirmed. CDR3 length equals 16 residues. CDR1 and CDR2 (germline): DFQATT, SNEGSKA (reference sequence). The CDR3 protein is CSARWRTGGWNTEAFF.

The chain has TRBV19 and TRBJ2-2; the D call from TCRdb, TRBD2, cannot be confirmed without DNA. The CDR3 is 16 residues long. Germline loops: CDR1 LNHDA, CDR2 SQIVND (reference sequence). CDR3 protein: CASSALTGGPTGELFF.

This chain joins TRBV29-1 and TRBJ2-1; the D gene TCRdb calls, TRBD1, cannot be checked with no DNA. CDR1 SQVTM and CDR2 ANQGSEA come from the germline V gene. The CDR3 length is 14 residues. CDR3 amino acids: CSVGFGTSRSEQFF.

V and J are TRBV7-3 and TRBJ1-1. The CDR3 extends over 16 amino acids. The germline CDR1 and CDR2 sequences are SGHTA and FQGTGA. CDR3 sequence: CASSLRAGLLNTEAFF.

The chain has TRBV9 and TRBJ2-2; the D gene TCRdb calls, TRBD2, cannot be checked with no DNA. There are 15 residues in the CDR3. CDR1 is SGDLS, CDR2 YYNGEE, per germline. This CDR3 reads CASSVDGRVTGELFF.

V gene TRBV12-3 or TRBV12-4 combines with J gene TRBJ2-1. The length of the CDR3 is 11 residues. CDR3 loop: CASSRIGEQFF.

The gene calls are TRBV7-7 and TRBJ2-2. CDR3 length: 17 residues. Germline V gene lookup returns CDR1 SSHAT and CDR2 FNYEAQ (reference sequence). CDR3 residues: CASSLALKGPNTGELFF.

The V and J genes are TRBV20-1 and TRBJ2-5; TCRdb picks TRBD1, but there is no DNA to check that call. CDR3 length: 13 amino acids. Germline CDR1 is DFQATT and CDR2 is SNEGSKA (reference sequence). The CDR3 reads CSARDVQGETQYF.

The chain's CDR3 is CASSLSNIQYF. The chain uses TRBV3-1 and TRBJ2-4. CDR1 LGHDT and CDR2 YNNKEL come from the germline V gene (reference sequence). The CDR3 loop spans 11 amino acids.

The chain is built from TRBV12-3 or TRBV12-4 and TRBJ1-6; TCRdb designates TRBD1, a call that cannot be tested without DNA. The CDR3 has 16 residues. The CDR3 loop is CASSFFGTGGNSPLHF.

The gene calls are TRBV7-2 and TRBJ2-7; the TCRdb D gene call, TRBD2, has no DNA to confirm it. Germline V gene sequence: CDR1 SGHTA, CDR2 FQGNSA. The CDR3 contains 15 residues. CDR3 residues: CASSLELAGTYEQYF.

This clonotype is deemed medium-sized by its frequency. V is TRBV29-1 and J is TRBJ1-5. CDR1 and CDR2 from the germline V gene are SQVTM and ANQGSEA. The CDR3 consists of 15 residues. CDR3 in amino acids: CSRPRVGGCNQPQHF.

The rearrangement joins TRBV6-2 or TRBV6-3 to TRBJ2-1. Per germline, CDR1 MNHEY and CDR2 SVGEGT. The CDR3 runs to 13 residues. The CDR3 loop is CATGTSRYNEQFF.

The chain has TRBV20-1 and TRBJ2-5; the D call of TRBD2 rests on TCRdb alone, since no DNA is present to check it. The germline CDR1 and CDR2 sequences are DFQATT and SNEGSKA (reference sequence). The CDR3 loop spans 12 amino acids. The CDR3 reads CSATGLQETQYF.

J is TRBJ2-1 and V is TRBV6-1; the D call from TCRdb, TRBD2, cannot be confirmed without DNA. The germline gives CDR1 MNHNS, CDR2 SASEGT. This CDR3 contains 17 residues. CDR3 residues: CASSDFGWLAGGGEQFF.

The chain employs TRBV12-3 or TRBV12-4 and TRBJ1-2; TCRdb's assignment of TRBD1 cannot be checked, as there is no DNA. This CDR3 has 14 residues. CDR3 protein: CASSLAGKIYGYTF.

The genes are TRBV15 and TRBJ2-1; the D call of TRBD1 rests on TCRdb alone, since no DNA is present to check it. Per the germline V gene, CDR1 is LNHNV and CDR2 is YYDKDF (reference sequence). The CDR3 has 16 amino acids. Here the CDR3 reads CATSIIGTQGDNEQFF.

The gene calls are TRBV18 and TRBJ2-2; TCRdb's D gene call, TRBD1, goes unchecked for lack of DNA. The CDR3 loop spans 17 amino acids. Germline CDR1 reads KGHSH; CDR2 reads LQKENI. CDR3 region: CASSPSQRGQNTGELFF.

CDR3 loop: CASRRENTEAFF. The genes are TRBV7-9 and TRBJ1-1. Germline V gives CDR1 SEHNR, CDR2 FQNEAQ (reference sequence). The CDR3 has 12 amino acids.